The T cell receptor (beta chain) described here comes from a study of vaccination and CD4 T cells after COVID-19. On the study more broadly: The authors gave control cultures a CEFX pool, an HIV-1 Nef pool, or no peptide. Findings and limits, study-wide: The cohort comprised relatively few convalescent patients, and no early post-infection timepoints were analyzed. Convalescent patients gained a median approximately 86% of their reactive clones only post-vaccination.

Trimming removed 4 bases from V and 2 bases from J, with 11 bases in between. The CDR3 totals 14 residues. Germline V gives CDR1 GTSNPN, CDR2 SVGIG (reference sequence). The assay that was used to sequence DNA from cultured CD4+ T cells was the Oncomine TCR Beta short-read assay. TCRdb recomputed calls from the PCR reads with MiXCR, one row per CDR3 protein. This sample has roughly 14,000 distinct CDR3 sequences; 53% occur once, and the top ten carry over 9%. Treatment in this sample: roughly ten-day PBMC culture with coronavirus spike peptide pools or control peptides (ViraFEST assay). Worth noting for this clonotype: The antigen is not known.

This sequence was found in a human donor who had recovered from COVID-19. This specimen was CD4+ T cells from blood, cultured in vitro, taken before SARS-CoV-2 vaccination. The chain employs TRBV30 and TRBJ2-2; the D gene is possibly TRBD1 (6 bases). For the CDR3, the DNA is TGTGCCTGGATGCGGACAGCAAACACCGGGGAGCTGTTTTTT. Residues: CAWMRTANTGELFF.